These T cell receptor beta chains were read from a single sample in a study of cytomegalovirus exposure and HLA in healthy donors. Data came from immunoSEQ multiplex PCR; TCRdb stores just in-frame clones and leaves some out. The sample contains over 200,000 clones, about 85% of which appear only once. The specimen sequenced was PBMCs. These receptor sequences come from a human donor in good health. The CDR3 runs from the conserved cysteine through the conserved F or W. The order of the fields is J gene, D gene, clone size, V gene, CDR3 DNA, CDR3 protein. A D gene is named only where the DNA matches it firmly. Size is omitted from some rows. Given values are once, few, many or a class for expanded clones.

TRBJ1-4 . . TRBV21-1 TGTGCCAGCGAATTGGGGCCTGCAACTAATGAAAAACTGTTTTTT CASELGPATNEKLFF
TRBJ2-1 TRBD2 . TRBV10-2 TGCGCCAGCAGTGATTGGCTTCTAGCGGGAGTCTCCCACAATGAGCAGTTCTTC CASSDWLLAGVSHNEQFF
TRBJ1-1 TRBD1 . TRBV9 TGTGTCAGCAGCGTAGTCCCTGACAGGGCTGAAGCTTTCTTT CVSSVVPDRAEAFF
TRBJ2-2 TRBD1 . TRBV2 TGTGCCAGCAGCCGCACGACAGGGCCCAACACCGGGGAGCTGTTTTTT CASSRTTGPNTGELFF
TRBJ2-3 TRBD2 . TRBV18 TGTGCCAGCTCACCTCTGGGGCTAGCGGGGGGCACAGATACGCAGTATTTT CASSPLGLAGGTDTQYF
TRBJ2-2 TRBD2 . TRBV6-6 TGTGCCAGCAGTTACCAGGGACTAGCGGGCACCGGGGAGCTGTTTTTT CASSYQGLAGTGELFF
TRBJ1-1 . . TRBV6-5 TGTGCCAGCAGGAACCCCCCCGGGAGGAACACTGAAGCTTTCTTT CASRNPPGRNTEAFF
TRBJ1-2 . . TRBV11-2 TGTGCCAGCAGCTTCGGTACTAACTATGGCTACACCTTC CASSFGTNYGYTF
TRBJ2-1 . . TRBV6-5 TGTGCCAGCAGTCCCCAGGGTAATGAGCAGTTCTTC CASSPQGNEQFF
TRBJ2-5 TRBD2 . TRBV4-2 TGTGCCAGCAGCCAAGACCGGGGGACTAGCGCCGTCCAAGAGACCCAGTACTTC CASSQDRGTSAVQETQYF
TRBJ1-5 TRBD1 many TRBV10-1 TGCGCCAGCAGTGAGACAGGGGGCAATCAGCCCCAGCATTTT CASSETGGNQPQHF
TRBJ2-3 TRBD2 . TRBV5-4 TGTGCCAGCAGCTCAGCGGGAGGATCCACAGATACGCAGTATTTT CASSSAGGSTDTQYF
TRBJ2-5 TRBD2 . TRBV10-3 TGTGCCATCAGTGAGACTAGCGGGAATCTACAAGAGACCCAGTACTTC CAISETSGNLQETQYF
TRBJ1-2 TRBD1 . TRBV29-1 TGCAGCGTTGAACTAGGGACAGGGAGTAGAGGCTACACCTTC CSVELGTGSRGYTF
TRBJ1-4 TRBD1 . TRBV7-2 TGTGCCAGCAGCGGACAGGGCGGGGATGAAAAACTGTTTTTT CASSGQGGDEKLFF
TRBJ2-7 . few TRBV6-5 TGTGCCAGCAGTTACGTAGGGGCCCCCTACGAGCAGTACTTC CASSYVGAPYEQYF
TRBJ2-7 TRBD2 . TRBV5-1 TGCGCCAGCAGCATCCAGGAGCGGGGTCGCTCCTACGAGCAGTACTTC CASSIQERGRSYEQYF
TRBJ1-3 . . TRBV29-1 TGCAGCGTTGAGATCGACACCTCTGGAAACACCATATATTTT CSVEIDTSGNTIYF
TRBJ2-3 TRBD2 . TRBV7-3 TGTGCCAGCAGCTCTAGCGGGAGGCTCACAGATACGCAGTATTTT CASSSSGRLTDTQYF
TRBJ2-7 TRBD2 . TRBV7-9 TGTGCCAGCAGCTTACTAGCGGGAGACTCCTACGAGCAGTACTTC CASSLLAGDSYEQYF
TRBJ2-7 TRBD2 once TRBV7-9 TGTGCCAGCAGCTCACAGAGCGGGAGCAACGAGCAGTACTTC CASSSQSGSNEQYF
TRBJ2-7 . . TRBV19 TGTGCCAGTATCGACCCAGGAAGCTACGAGCAGTACTTC CASIDPGSYEQYF
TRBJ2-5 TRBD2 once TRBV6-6 TGTGCCAGCAGCAGACTAGCGGGAGAGACCCAGTACTTC CASSRLAGETQYF
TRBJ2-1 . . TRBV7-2 TGTGCCAGCAGCTTAGGTGTTAGTATCTATGAGCAGTTCTTC CASSLGVSIYEQFF
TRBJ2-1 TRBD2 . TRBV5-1 TGCGCCAGCAGCAGCAAGACTAGCGGGATCCCGGGGAGCTCCTACAATGAGCAGTTCTTC CASSSKTSGIPGSSYNEQFF
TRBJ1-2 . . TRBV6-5 TGTGCCAGCAGTACCCCTCGAAGCGGAAACTATGGCTACACCTTC CASSTPRSGNYGYTF
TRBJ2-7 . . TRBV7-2 TGTGCCAGCAGCCATCGAGCGGAAAGGAGGAGGGAGCAGTACTTC CASSHRAERRREQYF
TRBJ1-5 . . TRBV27 TGTGCCAGCAGTGCGTCAGGCTCGTCGAATCAGCCCCAGCATTTT CASSASGSSNQPQHF
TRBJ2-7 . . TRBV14 TGTGCCAGCAGCCAAAATAGCGATTCCTACGAGCAGTACTTC CASSQNSDSYEQYF
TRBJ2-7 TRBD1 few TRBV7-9 TGTGCCAGCAGCCCGCGACAGGGTCGAGAGCAGTACTTC CASSPRQGREQYF
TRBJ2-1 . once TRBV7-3 TGTGCCAGCAGCTTAGATACATACAATGAGCAGTTCTTC CASSLDTYNEQFF
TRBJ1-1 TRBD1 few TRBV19 TGTGCCAGTAGTCCACAGGGGAGCACTGAAGCTTTCTTT CASSPQGSTEAFF
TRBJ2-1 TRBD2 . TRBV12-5 TGTGCTAGTGCCCCTGGGGCTAGCGGGAGGACTGAGCAGTTCTTC CASAPGASGRTEQFF
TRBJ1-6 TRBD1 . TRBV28 TGTGCCAGCAGGACGGGACAGGTTAATTCACCCCTCCACTTT CASRTGQVNSPLHF
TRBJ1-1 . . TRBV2 TGTGCCAGCAGTGTGGAGGAGGAGACTGAAGCTTTCTTT CASSVEEETEAFF
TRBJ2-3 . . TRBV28 TGTGCCAGCAGTTTATGGTCCGGGAGCTTACCAGATACGCAGTATTTT CASSLWSGSLPDTQYF
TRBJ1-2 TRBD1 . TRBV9 TGTGCCAGCAGCGCGGGGACAGGGAACTATGGCTACACCTTC CASSAGTGNYGYTF
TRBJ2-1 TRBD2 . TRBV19 TGTGCCAGTAGTACACGAGGGACTAGCGGGAGGACCAATGAGCAGTTCTTC CASSTRGTSGRTNEQFF
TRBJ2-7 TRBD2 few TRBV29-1 TGCAGCGTTAAGCGGGGCTCCTACGAGCAGTACTTC CSVKRGSYEQYF